The sequence of this T cell receptor beta chain was determined in a study of glioma-infiltrating T cells after dendritic cell vaccination. Using immunoSEQ multiplex PCR, the repertoire was profiled, and TCRdb retains in-frame clones only, with some absent. The sample yields 50,000 to 70,000 clones, roughly 83% seen once. Time point of the sample: after dendritic cell vaccination, including at tumor progression/relapse. Germline V lookup: CDR1 SGDLS, CDR2 YYNGEE. J gave up 3 bases and V 4 bases, and 7 bases lay outside the gene matches. The CDR3 contains 15 residues. The source is a human donor with glioblastoma. This chain joins TRBV9 and TRBJ1-1, with 9 bases that match TRBD1. This sample comprised blood, obtained after dendritic cell vaccination. The CDR3 sequence is CASSTQTGGYTEAFF. CDR3 DNA sequence: TGTGCCAGCAGCACCCAGACAGGGGGGTACACTGAAGCTTTCTTT.